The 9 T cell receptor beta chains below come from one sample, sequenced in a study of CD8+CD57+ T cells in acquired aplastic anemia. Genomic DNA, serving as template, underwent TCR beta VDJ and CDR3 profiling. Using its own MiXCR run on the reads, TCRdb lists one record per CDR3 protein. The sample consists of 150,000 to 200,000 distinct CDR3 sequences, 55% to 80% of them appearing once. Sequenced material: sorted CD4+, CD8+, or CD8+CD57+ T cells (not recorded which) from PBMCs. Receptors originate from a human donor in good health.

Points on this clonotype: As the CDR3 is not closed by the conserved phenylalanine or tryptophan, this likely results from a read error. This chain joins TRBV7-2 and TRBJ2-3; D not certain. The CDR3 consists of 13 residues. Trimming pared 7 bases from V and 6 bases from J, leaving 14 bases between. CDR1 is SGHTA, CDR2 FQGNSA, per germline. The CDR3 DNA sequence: TGTGCCAGCAACCTTCAGTCCGAGGATACGCAGTATTCT. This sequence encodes CASNLQSEDTQYS.

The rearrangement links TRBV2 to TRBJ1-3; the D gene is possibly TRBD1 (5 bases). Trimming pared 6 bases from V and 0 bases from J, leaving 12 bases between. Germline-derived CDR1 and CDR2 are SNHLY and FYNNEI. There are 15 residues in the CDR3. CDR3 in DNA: TGTGCCAGCAGACCTACCGGGGGCTCTGGAAACACCATATATTTT. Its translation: CASRPTGGSGNTIYF.

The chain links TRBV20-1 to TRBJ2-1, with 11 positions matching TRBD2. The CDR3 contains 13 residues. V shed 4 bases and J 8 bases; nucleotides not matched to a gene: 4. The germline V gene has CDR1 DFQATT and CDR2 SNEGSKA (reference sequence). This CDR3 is CSAISGRAHEQFF. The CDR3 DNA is TGCAGTGCTATTAGCGGGAGGGCACATGAGCAGTTCTTC.

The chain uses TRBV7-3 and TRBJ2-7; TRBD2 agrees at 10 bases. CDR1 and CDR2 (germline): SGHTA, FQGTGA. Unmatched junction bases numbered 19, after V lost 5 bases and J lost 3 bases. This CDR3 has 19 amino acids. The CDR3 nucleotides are TGTGCCAGCAGCCTGGCATTACCCGGGACTAGCGTGCCCCTCTACGAGCAGTACTTC. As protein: CASSLALPGTSVPLYEQYF. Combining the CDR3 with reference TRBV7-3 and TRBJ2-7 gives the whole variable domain GAGVSQTPSNKVTEKGKYVELRCDPISGHTALYWYRQSLGQGPEFLIYFQGTGAADDSGLPNDRFFAVRPEGSVSTLKIQRTERGDSAVYLCASSLALPGTSVPLYEQYFGPGTRLTVT.

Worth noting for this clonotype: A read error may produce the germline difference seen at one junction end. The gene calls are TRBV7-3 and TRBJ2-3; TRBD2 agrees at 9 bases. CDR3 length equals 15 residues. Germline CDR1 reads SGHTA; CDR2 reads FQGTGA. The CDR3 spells CASSARLADTDTQYF. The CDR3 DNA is TGCGCCAGCAGCGCACGACTAGCGGACACAGATACGCAGTATTTT.

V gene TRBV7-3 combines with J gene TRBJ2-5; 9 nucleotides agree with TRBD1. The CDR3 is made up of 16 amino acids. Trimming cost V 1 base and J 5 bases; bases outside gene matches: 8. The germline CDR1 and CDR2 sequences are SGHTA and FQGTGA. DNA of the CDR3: TGTGCCAGCAGCTTAAAGGGACAGGGCGACCCGGAGACCCAGTACTTC. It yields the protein CASSLKGQGDPETQYF.

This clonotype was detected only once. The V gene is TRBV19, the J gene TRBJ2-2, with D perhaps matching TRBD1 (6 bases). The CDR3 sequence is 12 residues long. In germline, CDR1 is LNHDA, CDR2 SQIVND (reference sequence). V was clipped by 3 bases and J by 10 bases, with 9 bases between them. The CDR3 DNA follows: TGTGCCAGTAGTATCACAGGGTTGGAGCTGTTTTTT. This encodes CASSITGLELFF.

DNA for the CDR3: TGTGCCAGCAGTGAACTGGGGACAGAGAACACTGAAGCTTTCTTT. It encodes CASSELGTENTEAFF. The chain employs TRBV2 and TRBJ1-1, with 7 bases that match TRBD1. This CDR3 is 15 amino acids long. With 2 bases clipped from V and 1 base from J, the junction kept 4 bases outside the gene matches. Germline V gene data show CDR1 as SNHLY and CDR2 as FYNNEI.

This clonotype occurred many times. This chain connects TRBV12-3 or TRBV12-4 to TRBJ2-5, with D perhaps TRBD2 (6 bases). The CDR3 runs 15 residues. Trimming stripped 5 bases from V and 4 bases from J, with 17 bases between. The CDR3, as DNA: TGTGCCAGCAGTGCCTCTCCGGGAGTTGTAGAGACCCAGTACTTC. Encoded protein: CASSASPGVVETQYF.